What follows describes a single T cell receptor beta chain. MiXCR was run by TCRdb on the 5' RACE reads, yielding one entry per CDR3 protein. The repertoire holds about 70,000 distinct CDR3 sequences, with roughly 4.5% as singletons. These data originate in a study of neurological immune-mediated disorders. Study overall: Among the 35 or so patients with multiple sclerosis, roughly 30 were relapsing-remitting, while 3 were secondary progressive.

The CDR3 totals 17 residues. V was clipped by 5 bases and J by 4 bases; unmatched bases: 10. The unsorted libraries were made from 2 million PBMCs kept at -80 C. The sequence derives from an older woman with multiple sclerosis. Sequenced: PBMCs. This sequence joins TRBV12-3 or TRBV12-4 and TRBJ2-1, with 11 bases fitting TRBD2. The CDR3 protein is CASSLLAGGPQYNEQFF. The CDR3 coding sequence is TGTGCCAGCAGTCTGTTAGCGGGAGGGCCGCAATACAATGAGCAGTTCTTC.